There are many counts of the clone carrying this T cell receptor beta chain. Its antigen is not identified. TCR alpha and beta CDR3 regions were amplified from RNA using iRepertoire nested multiplex PCR. Input was about 100-450 ng of tissue mRNA or PBMC total RNA. TCRdb reanalysed the multiplex PCR reads using MiXCR and keeps one entry per CDR3 protein. The sample has tens of thousands of distinct CDR3 sequences; about 25% are singletons. J was trimmed by 0 bases and V by 6 bases; bases with no gene match: 16. This CDR3 is 19 amino acids long. Per the germline V gene, CDR1 is MNHEY and CDR2 is SMNVEV (reference sequence). The data stem from a study of glioma-infiltrating T cells. Regarding the study as a whole: Only very few CDR3 sequences appeared in both tissue and blood. Non-neoplastic patients had below-expected tissue-blood divergence, while all gliomas exceeded expectation.

This TCR derives from a human donor with low-grade glioma or glioblastoma, undergoing nonglioma brain surgery, or in good health (not recorded which). The chain uses TRBV27 and TRBJ2-7, with 11 positions matching TRBD2. Sequences were obtained from glioma tissue, nonneoplastic brain tissue, or PBMCs (not recorded which). The CDR3 region is CASRLGLRGTSGSSYEQYF. The CDR3 DNA reads TGTGCCAGCAGATTAGGGTTACGTGGGACTAGCGGTAGCTCCTACGAGCAGTACTTC.